This T cell receptor beta chain was observed in a study of T cells in Graves' hyperthyroidism and ophthalmopathy. Researchers amplified the TCR beta CDR3 regions from RNA transcripts. A first-round RT-PCR of the TCR CDR3 used the HTBI primer set. A single record per CDR3 protein comes from TCRdb applying MiXCR to the multiplex PCR reads. The repertoire includes approximately 600,000 distinct CDR3 sequences, 14% to 15% of them detected once, and about 3.9% sits in the top ten. Ophthalmopathy patients showed a Clinical Activity Score of at least 3, NOSPECS grade of at least 4 and duration under 3 months. Clinical symptoms, serum thyroxine, TRAb, thyroid ultrasound and orbital computed tomography informed diagnoses. Study results and limitations: Blood also showed most of the thyroid clonotypes that were expanded above 0.001. The authors' 13 V-J model separated ophthalmopathy from stable hyperthyroidism.

Trimming removed 1 base at V and 8 bases at J, with 11 bases between. Germline values: CDR1 MGHDK, CDR2 SYGVNS. This CDR3 comprises 13 residues. As regards this clonotype: Its antigen remains unidentified.

Material: blood. V is TRBV25-1 and J is TRBJ1-2; D is ambiguous. This clonotype was obtained from a woman in her 40s with Graves' ophthalmopathy. CDR3 DNA sequence: TGTGCCAGCAGTGAATCTCCAGGACGGGGCTACACCTTC. This translates into CASSESPGRGYTF.